A selection of T cell receptor beta chains follows, all from one sample in a study of cytomegalovirus exposure and HLA in healthy donors. The table came from immunoSEQ multiplex PCR; TCRdb's copy has only in-frame clones and leaves some out. In the table there are about 230,000 clones, 85% of which are singletons. Sequencing input: PBMCs. Receptors were obtained from a girl between 2 and 10 years old in good health and CMV-seronegative. Each CDR3 is given with its conserved first and last residue. D genes are given only for firm matches.

D: TRBD2
V: TRBV6-1
J: TRBJ2-3
CDR3: CASRLAGGQGTQYF
DNA: TGTGCCAGCCGGCTAGCGGGGGGGCAAGGTACGCAGTATTTT

D: NA
V: TRBV19
J: TRBJ1-1
CDR3: CASSSRETEAFF
DNA: TGTGCCAGTAGTAGCAGGGAAACTGAAGCTTTCTTT

D: TRBD2
V: TRBV4-1
J: TRBJ2-3
CDR3: CASTPRRSGATDTQYF
DNA: TGCGCCAGCACCCCGCGCCGTAGCGGGGCCACAGATACGCAGTATTTT

D: TRBD2
V: TRBV5-1
J: TRBJ2-1
CDR3: CASSLGASSGRAGEQFF
DNA: TGCGCCAGCAGCTTGGGGGCCTCTAGCGGGAGGGCCGGTGAGCAGTTCTTC

D: NA
V: TRBV19
J: TRBJ1-5
CDR3: CASSRAHSNQPQHF
DNA: TGTGCCAGTAGTAGGGCCCATAGCAATCAGCCCCAGCATTTT

D: NA
V: TRBV2
J: TRBJ1-2
CDR3: CASSEITGRYGYTF
DNA: TGTGCCAGCAGTGAAATAACGGGTCGTTATGGCTACACCTTC

D: NA
V: TRBV10-1
J: TRBJ2-5
CDR3: CASSETRGETQYF
DNA: TGCGCCAGCAGTGAGACGAGGGGGGAGACCCAGTACTTC

D: TRBD2
V: TRBV2
J: TRBJ2-1
CDR3: CASSRLAGVSFGEQFF
DNA: TGTGCCAGCAGCCGACTTGCGGGAGTCTCCTTCGGAGAGCAGTTCTTC

D: NA
V: TRBV7-9
J: TRBJ2-1
CDR3: CASSLGSIYNEQFF
DNA: TGTGCCAGCAGCTTAGGTTCTATCTACAATGAGCAGTTCTTC

D: NA
V: TRBV7-9
J: TRBJ2-3
CDR3: CASSLVLGGTDTQYF
DNA: TGTGCCAGCAGCTTAGTCCTAGGGGGAACAGATACGCAGTATTTT

D: NA
V: TRBV10-3
J: TRBJ2-7
CDR3: CAISESWRARGYEQYF
DNA: TGTGCCATCAGTGAGTCGTGGAGGGCGCGGGGATACGAGCAGTACTTC

D: TRBD2
V: TRBV15
J: TRBJ2-2
CDR3: CATSRYQTSGRADGELFF
DNA: TGTGCCACCAGCAGATACCAGACTAGCGGGAGGGCCGACGGGGAGCTGTTTTTT

D: NA
V: TRBV7-9
J: TRBJ1-4
CDR3: CASSRFETNEKLFF
DNA: TGTGCCAGCAGCAGATTCGAGACTAATGAAAAACTGTTTTTT